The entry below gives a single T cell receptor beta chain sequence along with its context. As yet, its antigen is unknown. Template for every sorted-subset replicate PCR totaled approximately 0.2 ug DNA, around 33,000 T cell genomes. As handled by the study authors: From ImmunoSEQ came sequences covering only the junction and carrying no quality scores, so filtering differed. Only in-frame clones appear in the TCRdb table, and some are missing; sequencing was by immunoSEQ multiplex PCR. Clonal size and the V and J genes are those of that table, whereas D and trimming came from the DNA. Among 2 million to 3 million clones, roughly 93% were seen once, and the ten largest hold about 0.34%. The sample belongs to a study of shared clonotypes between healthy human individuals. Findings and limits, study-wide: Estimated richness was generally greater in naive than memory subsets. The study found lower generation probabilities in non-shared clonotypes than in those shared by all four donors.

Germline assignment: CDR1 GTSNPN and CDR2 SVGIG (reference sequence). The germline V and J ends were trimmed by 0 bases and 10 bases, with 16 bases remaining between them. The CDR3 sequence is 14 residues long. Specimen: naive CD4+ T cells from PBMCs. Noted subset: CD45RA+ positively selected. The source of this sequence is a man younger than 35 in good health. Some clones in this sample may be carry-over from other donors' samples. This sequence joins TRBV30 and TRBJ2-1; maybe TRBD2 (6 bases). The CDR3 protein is CAWSVGGSGTEQFF. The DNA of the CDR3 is TGTGCCTGGAGTGTTGGGGGGAGCGGTACCGAGCAGTTCTTC.